These 14 T cell receptor beta chains were all obtained from the same sample, sequenced in a study of blood T cell repertoires in COVID-19 (dated by TCRdb to between 2020 and 2021). Libraries were constructed by the immunoSEQ multiplex PCR assay. TCRdb took this table from immuneACCESS and kept in-frame rearrangements with V and J called. Such tables lack part of the clones; where checked against another copy, unresolved V genes explain under half of the gap, and the rest is unexplained. This sample gives under 200,000 clones in total; around 85% of them show up just once. The ten largest clones represent roughly 8% of the sample. The sequencing input was peripheral blood. The receptor source for this set is a man in his fifties or sixties with acute or convalescent COVID-19.

The chain uses TRBV5-1 and TRBJ2-5; D gene unclear. Per germline, CDR1 SGHRS and CDR2 YFSETQ. With 4 bases removed from V and 1 base from J, the gap between germline ends came to 11 bases. This CDR3 has 14 residues. This chain's CDR3 is CASSRRTAQETQYF. The CDR3 DNA is TGCGCCAGCAGCCGGCGCACAGCCCAAGAGACCCAGTACTTC. Variable domain in full (rest from reference TRBV5-1 and TRBJ2-5): KAGVTQTPRYLIKTRGQQVTLSCSPISGHRSVSWYQQTPGQGLQFLFEYFSETQRNKGNFPGRFSGRQFSNSRSEMNVSTLELGDSALYLCASSRRTAQETQYFGPGTRLLVL.

The sample holds one count of this clone. The chain recombines TRBV29-1 with TRBJ1-4; no definite D call. This CDR3 is 14 amino acids long. The germline V gene encodes CDR1 SQVTM and CDR2 ANQGSEA. V was cut by 5 bases and J by 3 bases, with 13 bases left in between. Here the CDR3 DNA reads TGCAGCGTTACGAGGAGGGTGCCTAATGAAAAACTGTTTTTT. Its protein is CSVTRRVPNEKLFF. The full variable domain, in which reference TRBV29-1 and TRBJ1-4 provide the parts outside the CDR3, is SAVISQKPSRDICQRGTSLTIQCQVDSQVTMMFWYRQQPGQSLTLIATANQGSEATYESGFVIDKFPISRPNLTFSTLTVSNMSPEDSSIYLCSVTRRVPNEKLFFGSGTQLSVL.

This sequence joins TRBV12-3 or TRBV12-4 and TRBJ2-1; D unresolved. V dropped 5 bases and J dropped 9 bases, with 8 bases sitting between them. The CDR3 is 11 amino acids. As DNA, the CDR3 is TGTGCCAGCAGTCCCCTCGGTGAGCAGTTCTTC. This translates into CASSPLGEQFF.

The V call is TRBV9, the J call TRBJ2-1; D possibly corresponds to TRBD1 (6 bases). CDR1 SGDLS and CDR2 YYNGEE come from the germline V gene. There are 16 residues in the CDR3. The ends were cut back, 0 bases at V and 9 bases at J, with 19 bases in the middle. The CDR3 coding sequence is TGTGCCAGCAGCGTAGGGGGGAACAGGGTGATCGCTGAGCAGTTCTTC. Translating it yields CASSVGGNRVIAEQFF.

The CDR3 nucleotides read TGTGCCAGCAGTTTGGGGGCAGTCTTTAATGAAAAACTGTTTTTT. This sequence encodes CASSLGAVFNEKLFF. V usage is TRBV28 and J usage is TRBJ1-4; a weak D match, TRBD1 (6 bases). The CDR3 has 15 residues. Per germline, CDR1 MDHEN and CDR2 SYDVKM. The V and J ends lost 3 bases and 4 bases respectively, with 12 bases between them.

This clone appeared a single time. V gene TRBV12-2 combines with J gene TRBJ1-5; TRBD1, as called in the table, went unchecked against the DNA. TRBV12-2 is designated a pseudogene. This CDR3 comprises 19 residues. CDR3 sequence reads: CASRPWGGTGMNSNQPQHF. CDR3 nucleotides: TGTGCAAGTCGCCCCTGGGGCGGGACAGGGATGAATAGCAATCAGCCCCAGCATTTT.

V is TRBV24-1 and J is TRBJ2-3; 9 bases agree with TRBD1. The CDR3 totals 16 residues. From germline, CDR1 is KGHDR and CDR2 SFDVKD. V gave up 1 base and J gave up 4 bases; unmatched junction bases: 5. CDR3 region: CATSDFGTGSSDTQYF. In DNA, the CDR3 is TGTGCCACCAGTGATTTCGGGACAGGGTCGTCAGATACGCAGTATTTT.

The chain links TRBV24-1 to TRBJ1-5; D uncertain. V was pared by 6 bases and J by 0 bases, with 5 bases between. Germline CDR1 and CDR2: KGHDR and SFDVKD. This CDR3 has 13 amino acids. The CDR3 loop is CATSSNSNQPQHF. As DNA, the CDR3 is TGTGCCACCAGTTCAAATAGCAATCAGCCCCAGCATTTT.

In this sample, this clone turned up a few times. The chain uses TRBV27 and TRBJ1-1; 9 bases are a match to TRBD1. This CDR3 is built from 16 residues. With V trimmed by 3 bases and J by 1 base, 6 bases remained unmatched. The germline CDR1 and CDR2 sequences are MNHEY and SMNVEV (reference sequence). The CDR3 bases are TGTGCCAGCAGTTTCGGGACAGGGTTGAGGAACACTGAAGCTTTCTTT. Amino acids: CASSFGTGLRNTEAFF.

The chain links TRBV6-5 to TRBJ1-2, with TRBD1 matching 9 bases. V dropped 5 bases and J dropped 4; count of bases not matched to a gene: 8. Germline lookup yields CDR1 MNHEY and CDR2 SVGAGI. This CDR3 is 15 amino acids long. Here the CDR3 reads CASSNTGGVGYGYTF. The CDR3 coding sequence is TGTGCCAGCAGTAATACAGGGGGCGTCGGCTATGGCTACACCTTC.

The chain links TRBV10-3 to TRBJ2-1, with D possibly being TRBD1 (6 bases). V was pared by 4 bases and J by 4 bases, with 11 bases between. This CDR3 region has 14 residues. Germline V CDR1 and CDR2: ENHRY, SYGVKD. As DNA, the CDR3 is TGTGCCATCAGTGGACAGGAGGATTACAATGAGCAGTTCTTC. Protein: CAISGQEDYNEQFF.

This chain links TRBV6-5 with TRBJ1-2, with 8 bases fitting TRBD1. Germline assignment: CDR1 MNHEY and CDR2 SVGAGI. CDR3 length: 13 residues. With 6 bases clipped from V and 5 bases from J, the junction kept 5 bases outside the gene matches. The CDR3 sequence is CASRTGATYGYTF. The CDR3 nucleotides are TGTGCCAGCAGGACAGGGGCAACGTATGGCTACACCTTC.

J is TRBJ2-3 and V is TRBV5-1, with a tentative D call TRBD2 (5 bases). V dropped 0 bases and J dropped 5 bases, with 10 bases sitting between them. Germline CDR1 reads SGHRS; CDR2 reads YFSETQ. The CDR3 spans 14 residues. The CDR3 protein is CASSLGGVRDTQYF. CDR3 bases: TGCGCCAGCAGCTTGGGGGGAGTCAGAGATACGCAGTATTTT.

The genes are TRBV5-1 and TRBJ2-5; no clear D gene. Looked up from germline, CDR1 is SGHRS and CDR2 is YFSETQ. The V end lost 0 bases, the J end lost 3 bases, and 12 bases lay between the germline ends. The CDR3 runs 15 residues. The CDR3 protein is CASSLGSAIEETQYF. The CDR3 nucleotides read TGCGCCAGCAGCTTGGGCAGCGCTATCGAAGAGACCCAGTACTTC.